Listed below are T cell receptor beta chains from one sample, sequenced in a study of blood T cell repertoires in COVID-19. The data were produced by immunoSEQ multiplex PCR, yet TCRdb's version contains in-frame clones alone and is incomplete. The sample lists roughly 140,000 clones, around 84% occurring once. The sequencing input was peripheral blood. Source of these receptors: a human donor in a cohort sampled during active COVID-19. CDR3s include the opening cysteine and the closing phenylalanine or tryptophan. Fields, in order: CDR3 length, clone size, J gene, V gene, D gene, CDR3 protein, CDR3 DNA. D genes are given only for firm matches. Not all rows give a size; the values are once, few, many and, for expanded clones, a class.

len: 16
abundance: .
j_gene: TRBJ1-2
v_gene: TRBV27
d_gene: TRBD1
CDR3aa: CASSSIRTGGDYGYTF
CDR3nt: TGTGCCAGCAGCTCAATTAGGACAGGGGGAGACTATGGCTACACCTTC

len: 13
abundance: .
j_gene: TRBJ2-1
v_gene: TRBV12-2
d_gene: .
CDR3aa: CASRLAGPNEQFF
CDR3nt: TGTGCAAGTCGTTTAGCGGGGCCCAATGAGCAGTTCTTC

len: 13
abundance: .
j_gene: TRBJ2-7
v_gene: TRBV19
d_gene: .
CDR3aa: CASSTSLYGEQYF
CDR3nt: TGTGCCAGTAGTACCTCGTTATACGGGGAGCAGTACTTC

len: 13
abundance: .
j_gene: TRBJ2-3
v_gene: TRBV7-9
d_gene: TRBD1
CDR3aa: CASTRQGLFTQYF
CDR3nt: TGTGCCAGCACTCGACAGGGCTTATTTACGCAGTATTTT

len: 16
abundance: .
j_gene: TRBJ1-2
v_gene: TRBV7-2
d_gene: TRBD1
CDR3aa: CASSLGMGQGASGYTF
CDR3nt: TGTGCCAGCAGCTTAGGAATGGGACAGGGGGCTAGTGGCTACACCTTC

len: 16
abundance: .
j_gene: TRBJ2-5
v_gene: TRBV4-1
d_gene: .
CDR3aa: CASSQDWGVVGETQYF
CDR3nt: TGCGCCAGCAGCCAAGATTGGGGGGTGGTCGGGGAGACCCAGTACTTC

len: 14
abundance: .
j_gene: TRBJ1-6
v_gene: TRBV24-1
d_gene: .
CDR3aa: CATSPPGKHSPLHF
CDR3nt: TGTGCCACCAGCCCTCCCGGTAAGCATTCACCCCTCCACTTT

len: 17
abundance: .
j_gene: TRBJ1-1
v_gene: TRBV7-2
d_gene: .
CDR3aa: CASSLKPPRGGNTEAFF
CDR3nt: TGTGCCAGCAGCTTAAAACCACCGCGGGGGGGAAACACTGAAGCTTTCTTT

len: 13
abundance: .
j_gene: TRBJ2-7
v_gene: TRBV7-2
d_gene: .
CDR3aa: CASSWGGSYEQYF
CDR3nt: TGTGCCAGCAGCTGGGGGGGCAGTTACGAGCAGTACTTC

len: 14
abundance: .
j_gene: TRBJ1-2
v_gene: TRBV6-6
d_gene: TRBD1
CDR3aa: CASSYSGQAAGYTF
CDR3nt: TGTGCCAGCAGTTATTCCGGACAGGCGGCGGGCTACACCTTC

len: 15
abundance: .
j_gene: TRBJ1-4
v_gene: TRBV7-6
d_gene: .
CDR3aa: CASSQRGHDNEKLFF
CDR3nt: TGTGCCAGCAGCCAGCGGGGACACGATAATGAAAAACTGTTTTTT

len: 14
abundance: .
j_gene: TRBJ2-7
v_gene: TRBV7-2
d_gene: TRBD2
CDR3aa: CASSFPGSGYEQYF
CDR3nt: TGTGCCAGCAGCTTCCCGGGTAGCGGGTACGAGCAGTACTTC

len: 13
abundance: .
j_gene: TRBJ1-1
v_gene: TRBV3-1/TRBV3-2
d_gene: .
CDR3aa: CASSPRDNGNAFF
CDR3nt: TGTGCCAGCAGCCCCCGGGACAACGGTAATGCTTTCTTT

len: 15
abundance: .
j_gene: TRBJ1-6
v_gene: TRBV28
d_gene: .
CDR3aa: CASSSTHSIDSPLHF
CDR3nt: TGTGCCAGCAGTTCGACACACAGCATAGATTCACCCCTCCACTTT

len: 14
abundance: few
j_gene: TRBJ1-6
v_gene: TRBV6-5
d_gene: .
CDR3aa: CASSYRSYNSPLHF
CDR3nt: TGTGCCAGCAGTTACCGCAGTTATAATTCACCCCTCCACTTT

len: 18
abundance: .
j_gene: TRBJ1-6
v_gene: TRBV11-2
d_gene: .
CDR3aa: CASSLKTPSSSYNSPLHF
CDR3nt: TGTGCCAGCAGCTTAAAGACTCCGTCGAGCTCCTATAATTCACCCCTCCACTTT

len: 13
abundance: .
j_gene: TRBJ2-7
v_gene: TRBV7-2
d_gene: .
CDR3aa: CASSLGARYEQYF
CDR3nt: TGTGCCAGCAGCTTAGGGGCTCGGTACGAGCAGTACTTC

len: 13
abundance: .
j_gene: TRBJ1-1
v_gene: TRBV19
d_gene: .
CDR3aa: CASSMRELSEAFF
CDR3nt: TGTGCCAGTAGTATGAGGGAGCTTTCTGAAGCTTTCTTT

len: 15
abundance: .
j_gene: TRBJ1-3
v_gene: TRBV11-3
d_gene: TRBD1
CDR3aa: CASSLEGTGGNTIYF
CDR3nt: TGTGCCAGCAGCTTAGAAGGGACAGGCGGAAACACCATATATTTT

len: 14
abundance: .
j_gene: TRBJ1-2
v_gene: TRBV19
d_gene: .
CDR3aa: CASSISRGDLGYTF
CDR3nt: TGTGCCAGTAGTATATCAAGAGGGGACTTGGGCTACACCTTC

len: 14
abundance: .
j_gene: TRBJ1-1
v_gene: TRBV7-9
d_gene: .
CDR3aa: CASNEQGANTEAFF
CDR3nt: TGTGCCAGCAATGAACAGGGAGCGAACACTGAAGCTTTCTTT

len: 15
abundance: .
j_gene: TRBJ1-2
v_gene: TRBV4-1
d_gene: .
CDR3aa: CASSQDIGSPGGYTF
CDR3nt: TGCGCCAGCAGCCAAGATATTGGCAGCCCGGGTGGCTACACCTTC